This TCR beta chain stems from a study of Ad26.COV2.S vaccination and SARS-CoV-2 variants (dated by TCRdb to about 2021). With regard to the full study: Donors in the vaccine arm were drawn from COV1001, a multicentre, randomized, double-blind, placebo-controlled phase I-IIa trial testing Ad26.COV2.S in healthy adults. Trial participants were randomized into five groups of five: low-dose or high-dose Ad26.COV2.S given once or twice, or placebo on both occasions. TCRbeta repertoire sequencing was used to assess the specificity and breadth of SARS-CoV-2-reactive T cell receptors after Ad26.COV2.S vaccination. Investigators remained blinded to trial group allocation during experiments and outcome assessment. The TCR-sequenced set comprised about 32 samples: around 20 Ad26.COV2.S vaccine recipients, 5 placebo recipients and 8 SARS-CoV-2 convalescent individuals. Ad26.COV2.S was given intramuscularly at 5x10^10 or 1x10^11 viral particles, as a single shot or as two shots 56 days apart. What the work shows at the level of the full study, not this receptor alone: Higher spike-specific TCR breadth was observed in Ad26.COV2.S recipients than in placebo recipients (P = 0.0014). Vaccine and placebo recipients had comparable non-spike TCR breadth, which fits with the vaccine containing only spike. Substantial breadth of spike-specific CD8+ and CD4+ T cell responses was reported after vaccination. The authors noted that total T cell responses may have been underestimated by the TCR breadth and depth analyses. The study was not powered for comparison of responses between vaccine doses or regimens.

CDR1 and CDR2 are read off the germline V gene as ENHRY and SYGVKD. V was cut back by 2 bases and J by 4 bases, leaving a gap of 15 bases between them. The CDR3 numbers 16 residues from cysteine through phenylalanine. Only the CDR3 part of the read is kept: 48 bases, read in frame from the first base. Interpreted using the paper, the treatment or condition label stands for: 19 received Ad26.COV2.S at low or high dose, single or two shots; several received placebo; per-sample allocation not given. Repertoires of vaccine and placebo recipients were sequenced from samples taken on day 63 after the first injection. Cohort 1b enrolled about two dozen adults aged 18-55 years at a single site in Boston, USA, between 29 July and 7 August 2020. Ad26.COV2.S was a replication-incompetent adenovirus type 26 vector expressing a prefusion-stabilized SARS-CoV-2 spike protein from the original Wuhan strain. As regards this clone: This receptor's antigen is unknown. Per-nucleotide qualities are absent, and no much larger clonotype sits a single base away.

The immunoSEQ Assay was used to sequence TCRbeta CDR3 regions. After extraction, genomic DNA underwent amplification by bias-controlled multiplex PCR, followed by high-throughput sequencing. Per the original workflow: Collapsing and filtering of sequences were performed to quantify the absolute abundance of each unique TCRbeta CDR3 region. T cell fraction was estimated by normalizing TCRbeta template counts to usable DNA, which was measured by amplifying reference genes present in all nucleated cells. Repertoire TCRs were annotated as SARS-CoV-2-specific by exact matching of V gene, CDR3 amino acid sequence and J gene to a known reactive TCR set. The reference SARS-CoV-2 TCR set was obtained from MIRA and was filtered for enrichment in COVID-19-positive ImmuneCODE repertoires, whereby public or cross-reactive TCRs were removed. Using the MIRA antigens, annotated TCRs were further analysed by specific ORF or by position within an ORF. Breadth was defined as the number of annotated unique rearrangements divided by the total number of unique productive rearrangements, and depth was defined as the summed frequency of the annotated unique rearrangements. Group comparisons of TCR breadth used two-sided Wilcoxon rank-sum tests. TCRdb retrieved this table from immuneACCESS and kept in-frame rearrangements only. Not all clones are present; in checked studies, unresolved V genes account for under half, and no reason is known for the remainder. V, J and clone size are those of that table, while D and trimming were read from the DNA. This sample holds about 420,000 clones; 88% were observed only once. The top ten hold about 3.5% of the sample.

The receptor was isolated from a person aged 18-60 years who received the Ad26.COV2.S COVID-19 vaccine or a placebo. The chain was built from TRBV10-3 and TRBJ1-5; the D segment could be TRBD1, given 5 matching bases. The specimen was peripheral blood, collected in a trial of Ad26.COV2.S vaccine versus placebo. DNA sequence: TGTGCCATCAGTGAGGGGGGACCGCGCGGGAATCAGCCCCAGCATTTT. Its translation is CAISEGGPRGNQPQHF.